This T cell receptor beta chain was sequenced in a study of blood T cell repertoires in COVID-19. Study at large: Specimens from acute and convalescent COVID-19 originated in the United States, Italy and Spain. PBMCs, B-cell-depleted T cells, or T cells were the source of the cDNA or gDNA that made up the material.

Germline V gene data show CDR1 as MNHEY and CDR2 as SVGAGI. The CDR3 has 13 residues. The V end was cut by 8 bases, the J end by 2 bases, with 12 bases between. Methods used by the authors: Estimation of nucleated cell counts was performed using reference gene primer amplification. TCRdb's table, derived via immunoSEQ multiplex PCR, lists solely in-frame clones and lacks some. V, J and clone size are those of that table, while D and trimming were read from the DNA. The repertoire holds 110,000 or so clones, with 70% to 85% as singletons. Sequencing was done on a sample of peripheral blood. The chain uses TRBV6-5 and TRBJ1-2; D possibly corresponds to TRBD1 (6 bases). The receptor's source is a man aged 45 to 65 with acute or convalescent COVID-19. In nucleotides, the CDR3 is TGTGCCAGCGTGATTGGGACAAACTATGGCTACACCTTC. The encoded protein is CASVIGTNYGYTF.